What follows are 30 T cell receptor beta chains derived from one specimen sequenced in a study of identical twins. A single record per CDR3 protein comes from TCRdb applying MiXCR to the 5' RACE reads. The data hold around 250,000 distinct CDR3 sequences, with 9.5% to 15% observed a single time. The sample was also reused in another study, on yellow fever vaccine responses in identical twins.

The sequenced material came from memory (CD45RO+) T cells sorted from blood. The receptors derive from a woman aged 18-29 years in good health.

This clonotype has a count of ten or more. The rearrangement uses TRBV7-3 and TRBJ2-3, with D uncertain. Deletions cut 5 bases from V and 2 bases from J, with 11 bases between. Looked up from germline, CDR1 is SGHTA and CDR2 is FQGTGA. The CDR3 loop spans 14 amino acids. CDR3 loop: CASSQGLITDTQYF. CDR3 nucleotides: TGTGCCAGCAGCCAAGGGCTAATCACAGATACGCAGTATTTT.

This clonotype has a count of ten or more. This chain joins TRBV7-9 and TRBJ2-7; 10 bases line up with TRBD1. The ends lost 4 bases at V and 0 bases at J; junction bases unmatched: 3. Germline CDR1 is SEHNR and CDR2 is FQNEAQ (reference sequence). The length of the CDR3 is 15 residues. CDR3: CASSSRTGGSYEQYF. The CDR3 bases are TGTGCCAGCAGCTCTCGGACAGGGGGCTCCTACGAGCAGTACTTC.

In the case of this clonotype: One end of the junction fails to match germline, which may point to a read error. V is TRBV6-5 and J is TRBJ2-1; D gene uncertain. Germline CDR1 is MNHEY and CDR2 is SVGAGI. The CDR3 loop spans 13 amino acids. CDR3 region: CSSSYSPNNEQFF. CDR3 DNA sequence: TGTTCCAGCAGTTACTCACCTAACAATGAGCAGTTCTTC.

The chain's CDR3 is CSAGPDSYEQYF. The CDR3 DNA sequence: TGCAGCGCCGGCCCGGACAGCTACGAGCAGTACTTC. V is TRBV29-1 and J is TRBJ2-7; D may be TRBD1 (6 bases). Looked up from germline, CDR1 is SQVTM and CDR2 is ANQGSEA. V dropped 7 bases and J dropped 3 bases, with 13 bases sitting between them. The length of the CDR3 is 12 residues.

This clonotype has only a few counts. The chain uses TRBV6-5 and TRBJ2-7, with D perhaps TRBD1 (5 bases). The length of the CDR3 is 14 residues. Per the germline V gene, CDR1 is MNHEY and CDR2 is SVGAGI. Trimming removed 0 bases at V and 6 bases at J, with 12 bases between. Here the CDR3 DNA reads TGTGCCAGCAGTTACTCACAGGACCGGACCGAGCAGTACTTC. Amino acids: CASSYSQDRTEQYF.

Only a few counts were recorded for this clonotype. The rearrangement joins TRBV20-1 to TRBJ2-7; D might be TRBD1 (5 bases). The V gene lost 3 bases and the J gene lost 3 bases, with 18 bases spanning the gap. The CDR3 runs to 15 residues. Germline CDR1 and CDR2: DFQATT and SNEGSKA (reference sequence). The CDR3 reads CSASNGARASYEQYF. For the CDR3, the DNA is TGCAGTGCTAGTAATGGGGCCCGGGCCAGCTACGAGCAGTACTTC.

The CDR3 reads CASSQPGLGGYNEQFF. CDR3 in DNA: TGCGCCAGCAGCCAGCCTGGACTAGGGGGGTACAATGAGCAGTTCTTC. V usage is TRBV4-3 and J usage is TRBJ2-1; possibly TRBD2 for D (7 bases). This CDR3 spans 16 amino acids. V was cut by 3 bases and J by 4 bases, with 16 bases left in between. Germline CDR1 is LGHNA and CDR2 is YSLEER.

In its sample, this clonotype was seen a few times. The rearrangement links TRBV7-9 to TRBJ1-4, with 10 bases lining up with TRBD1. With V trimmed by 7 bases and J by 7 bases, 6 bases remained unmatched. The CDR3 contains 14 residues. Looked up from germline, CDR1 is SEHNR and CDR2 is FQNEAQ (reference sequence). The CDR3 sequence is CASTRTGGGEKLFF. As DNA, the CDR3 is TGTGCCAGCACCCGGACAGGGGGGGGTGAAAAACTGTTTTTT.

This clonotype was observed at least ten times. The rearrangement links TRBV12-3 or TRBV12-4 to TRBJ2-7; D gene unclear. CDR3 length: 15 residues. Trimming pared 6 bases from V and 5 bases from J, leaving 20 bases between. The CDR3 sequence is CASSPSPQSVHEQYF. As DNA, the CDR3 is TGTGCCAGCAGCCCTTCCCCACAGAGCGTCCACGAGCAGTACTTC.

The gene calls are TRBV18 and TRBJ1-3; TRBD1 might be the D (5 bases). Germline values: CDR1 KGHSH, CDR2 LQKENI. V lost 4 bases and J lost 1, with 14 bases in between. The CDR3 is 16 residues long. For the CDR3, the DNA is TGTGCCAGCTCACTTACATCTCAGGGATCTGGAAACACCATATATTTT. Amino acids: CASSLTSQGSGNTIYF. The entire variable domain, with the rest obtained from reference TRBV18 and TRBJ1-3, is as follows: NAGVMQNPRHLVRRRGQEARLRCSPMKGHSHVYWYRQLPEEGLKFMVYLQKENIIDESGMPKERFSAEFPKEGPSILRIQQVVRGDSAAYFCASSLTSQGSGNTIYFGEGSWLTVV.

This clonotype was seen ten or more times. The chain carries TRBV3-1 and TRBJ1-1; D is possibly TRBD1 (5 bases). The V end lost 2 bases, the J end lost 0 bases, and 10 bases lay between the germline ends. The V gene's germline CDR1 is LGHDT and CDR2 YNNKEL (reference sequence). The CDR3 consists of 15 residues. CDR3 nucleotide sequence: TGTGCCAGCAGCCAACTTGACAGTCTGAACACTGAAGCTTTCTTT. Protein sequence: CASSQLDSLNTEAFF. Full variable domain (outside the CDR3, taken from reference TRBV3-1 and TRBJ1-1): DTAVSQTPKYLVTQMGNDKSIKCEQNLGHDTMYWYKQDSKKFLKIMFSYNNKELIINETVPNRFSPKSPDKAHLNLHINSLELGDSAVYFCASSQLDSLNTEAFFGQGTRLTVV.

In this sample, this clonotype turned up a few times. The rearrangement links TRBV11-1 to TRBJ2-6; a weak D match, TRBD1 (5 bases). The germline CDR1 and CDR2 sequences are SGHAT and FQDESV (reference sequence). V was shortened by 1 base and J by 0 bases, with 16 bases between the two germline ends. The CDR3 spans 19 residues. The CDR3 DNA follows: TGTGCCAGCAGCTTAGAATGGCAGGGAACCCGCTCTGGGGCCAACGTCCTGACTTTC. It encodes CASSLEWQGTRSGANVLTF.

The sample holds many counts of this clonotype. The chain combines TRBV6-2 or TRBV6-3 with TRBJ2-1; tentatively, D is TRBD1 or TRBD2 (5 bases each). Trimming took off 2 bases at V and 2 bases at J, with 10 bases between the two ends. Germline CDR1 is MNHEY and CDR2 is SVGEGT. This CDR3 contains 15 residues. DNA for the CDR3: TGTGCCAGCAGTTACATGGGGGAGCCCTACAATGAGCAGTTCTTC. Encoded protein: CASSYMGEPYNEQFF.

This clonotype was observed at least ten times. The CDR3 sequence: CSVAVYNEQFF. The DNA of the CDR3 is TGCAGCGTTGCGGTCTACAATGAGCAGTTCTTC. The genes are TRBV29-1 and TRBJ2-1, with unresolved D. Germline values: CDR1 SQVTM, CDR2 ANQGSEA. Trimming pared 4 bases from V and 3 bases from J, leaving 4 bases between. The CDR3 has 11 residues.

This clonotype has only a few counts. This chain connects TRBV27 to TRBJ1-2; 8 bases line up with TRBD1. With 8 bases clipped from V and 8 bases from J, the junction kept 7 bases outside the gene matches. CDR1 and CDR2 from the germline V gene are MNHEY and SMNVEV (reference sequence). The CDR3 spans 12 residues. CDR3 loop: CASWTGSLGYTF. In DNA, the CDR3 is TGTGCCAGCTGGACAGGGTCCCTCGGCTACACCTTC.

The rearrangement links TRBV12-3 or TRBV12-4 to TRBJ1-5, with a weak D call TRBD1 (6 bases). This CDR3 comprises 14 residues. V was pared by 6 bases and J by 2 bases, with 11 bases between. This CDR3 reads CASSNREGNQPQHF. Here the CDR3 DNA reads TGTGCCAGCAGCAACAGGGAGGGCAATCAGCCCCAGCATTTT.

This clonotype showed up many times. V is TRBV12-3 or TRBV12-4 and J is TRBJ2-1; 9 positions agree with TRBD1. There are 14 residues in the CDR3. J gave up 7 bases and V 5 bases, and 6 bases lay outside the gene matches. Here the CDR3 DNA reads TGTGCCAGCAGTCCCGACAGGGGGGTAAATGAGCAGTTCTTC. It is translated as CASSPDRGVNEQFF.

This clonotype was observed a handful of times. The rearrangement links TRBV7-2 to TRBJ2-1; D unresolved. CDR1 is SGHTA, CDR2 FQGNSA, per germline. This CDR3 region has 15 residues. The ends were cut back, 2 bases at V and 10 bases at J, with 18 bases in the middle. The DNA of the CDR3 is TGTGCCAGCAGCTTAAAGTCAATGGGCCCTGGGGAGCAGTTCTTC. The encoded protein is CASSLKSMGPGEQFF.

This clonotype appeared many times. The V and J genes are TRBV10-2 and TRBJ2-7, with D perhaps TRBD1 or TRBD2 (5 bases each). Germline assignment: CDR1 WSHSY and CDR2 SAAADI. V lost 6 bases and J lost 0, with 12 bases in between. The CDR3 covers 14 residues. For the CDR3, the DNA is TGCGCCAGCAGCGACAGACTAAGCTCCTACGAGCAGTACTTC. Protein product: CASSDRLSSYEQYF.

The chain links TRBV6-2 or TRBV6-3 to TRBJ2-7, with D perhaps given as TRBD1 or TRBD2 (5 bases each). CDR3 length: 14 residues. V lost 5 bases and J lost 7, with 18 bases in between. Germline CDR1 is MNHEY and CDR2 is SVGEGT. The DNA for the CDR3 is TGTGCCAGCAGTCCCGGGACGGAGGCTCAGGAGCAGTACTTC. Translated, it gives CASSPGTEAQEQYF.

The V call is TRBV11-2, the J call TRBJ1-5; 8 bases agree with TRBD1. The ends lost 5 bases at V and 2 bases at J; junction bases unmatched: 17. CDR1 and CDR2 (germline): SGHAT, FQNNGV. This CDR3 region has 19 residues. The DNA of the CDR3 is TGTGCCAGCAGCCTTCTTGCAGGGGGCATAGGTAGGGGCAATCAGCCCCAGCATTTT. Encoded protein: CASSLLAGGIGRGNQPQHF.

V gene TRBV20-1 combines with J gene TRBJ1-5; a possible D gene is TRBD1 (6 bases). In germline, CDR1 is DFQATT, CDR2 SNEGSKA (reference sequence). With 5 bases removed from V and 7 bases from J, the gap between germline ends came to 15 bases. The CDR3 is 13 residues long. CDR3 sequence reads: CSAYSGEAQPQHF. As DNA, the CDR3 is TGCAGTGCTTACTCAGGGGAGGCCCAGCCCCAGCATTTT.

The chain joins TRBV20-1 to TRBJ2-5; 7 bases are a match to TRBD2. The junction had 8 bases not matched to a gene; V was cut back by 5 bases and J by 5 bases. Germline-derived CDR1 and CDR2 are DFQATT and SNEGSKA (reference sequence). The CDR3 length is 13 residues. In DNA form, the CDR3 reads TGCAGTGCTCGATTAGCGGGCGCCGAGACCCAGTACTTC. This sequence encodes CSARLAGAETQYF.

The V and J genes are TRBV7-2 and TRBJ2-1, with TRBD2 matching 12 bases. J gave up 4 bases and V 5 bases, and 6 bases lay outside the gene matches. Germline V gene sequence: CDR1 SGHTA, CDR2 FQGNSA. This CDR3 has 16 amino acids. The CDR3 here is CASSKTGTSGYNEQFF. The DNA of the CDR3 is TGTGCCAGCAGCAAAACAGGGACTAGCGGGTACAATGAGCAGTTCTTC.

The chain has TRBV6-1 and TRBJ1-5; TRBD1 aligns across 9 bases. Trimming removed 7 bases from V and 2 bases from J; junction bases left unmatched: 6. Germline V CDR1 and CDR2: MNHNS, SASEGT. This CDR3 region has 15 residues. This CDR3 is CASNKQGAGNQPQHF. The CDR3, as DNA: TGTGCCAGCAACAAACAGGGGGCGGGCAATCAGCCCCAGCATTTT.

This clonotype was recorded a few times. The rearrangement uses TRBV28 and TRBJ2-5; D perhaps matches TRBD1 (5 bases). The length of the CDR3 is 13 residues. Trimming took 8 bases from V and 5 from J, leaving 15 bases between them. Per the germline V gene, CDR1 is MDHEN and CDR2 is SYDVKM. In DNA, the CDR3 is TGTGCCAGCTTATCTCCAGGGTTGGAGACCCAGTACTTC. Its translation: CASLSPGLETQYF.

There are a few counts of this clonotype. This chain links TRBV19 with TRBJ2-7; TRBD2 matches at 10 bases. The CDR3 spans 15 residues. The trim removed 4 bases at V and 6 bases at J, leaving 9 bases unmatched. Germline V CDR1 and CDR2: LNHDA, SQIVND (reference sequence). Written as DNA, the CDR3 is TGTGCCAGTAGTAGGCGAGCGGGAGGGAACTCCGAGCAGTACTTC. Translating gives CASSRRAGGNSEQYF. The complete variable domain, with remaining parts taken from reference TRBV19 and TRBJ2-7, reads DGGITQSPKYLFRKEGQNVTLSCEQNLNHDAMYWYRQDPGQGLRLIYYSQIVNDFQKGDIAEGYSVSREKKESFPLTVTSAQKNPTAFYLCASSRRAGGNSEQYFGPGTRLTVT.

This clonotype appeared many times. The V gene is TRBV7-9, the J gene TRBJ2-7; 7 bases are shared with TRBD1. V shed 9 bases, J shed 7 bases, and the junction held 15 bases outside the gene matches. There are 14 residues in the CDR3. Germline loops: CDR1 SEHNR, CDR2 FQNEAQ (reference sequence). CDR3 in amino acids: CASSKTGTVMEQYF. CDR3 DNA: TGTGCCAGTTCAAAAACCGGGACAGTGATGGAGCAGTACTTC. The full variable domain, completed using reference TRBV7-9 and TRBJ2-7, is DTGVSQNPRHKITKRGQNVTFRCDPISEHNRLYWYRQTLGQGPEFLTYFQNEAQLEKSRLLSDRFSAERPKGSFSTLEIQRTEQGDSAMYLCASSKTGTVMEQYFGPGTRLTVT.

This clonotype was seen only a few times. The gene calls are TRBV20-1 and TRBJ2-1; D is unresolved. Trimming took off 6 bases at V and 4 bases at J, with 7 bases between the two ends. Germline V gene lookup returns CDR1 DFQATT and CDR2 SNEGSKA (reference sequence). The CDR3 has 11 amino acids. This CDR3 is CSAGPYNEQFF. In nucleotides, the CDR3 is TGCAGTGCCGGGCCGTACAATGAGCAGTTCTTC.

The chain carries TRBV29-1 and TRBJ1-5; 9 bases are shared with TRBD1. Germline CDR1 SQVTM, CDR2 ANQGSEA. J gave up 3 bases and V 4 bases, and 4 bases lay outside the gene matches. There are 14 residues in the CDR3. The CDR3 region is CSVAGQGINQPQHF. As DNA, the CDR3 is TGCAGCGTTGCGGGACAGGGAATCAATCAGCCCCAGCATTTT.